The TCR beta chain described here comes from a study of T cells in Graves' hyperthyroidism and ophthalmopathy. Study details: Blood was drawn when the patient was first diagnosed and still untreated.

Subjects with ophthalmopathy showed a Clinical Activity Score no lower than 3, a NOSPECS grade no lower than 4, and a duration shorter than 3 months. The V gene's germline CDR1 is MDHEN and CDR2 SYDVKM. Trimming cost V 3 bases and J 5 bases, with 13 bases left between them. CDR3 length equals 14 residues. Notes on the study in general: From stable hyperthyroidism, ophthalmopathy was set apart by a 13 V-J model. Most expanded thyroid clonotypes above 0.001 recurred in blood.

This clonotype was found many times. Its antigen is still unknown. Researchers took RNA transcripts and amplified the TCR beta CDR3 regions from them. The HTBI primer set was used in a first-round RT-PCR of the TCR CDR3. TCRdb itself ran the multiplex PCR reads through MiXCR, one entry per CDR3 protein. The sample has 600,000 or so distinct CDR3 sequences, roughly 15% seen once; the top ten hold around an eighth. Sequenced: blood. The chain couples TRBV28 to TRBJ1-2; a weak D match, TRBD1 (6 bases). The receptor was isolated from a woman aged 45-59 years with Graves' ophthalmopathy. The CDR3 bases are TGTGCCAGCAGTTTGGCGGGACACCTATATGGCTACACCTTC. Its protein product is CASSLAGHLYGYTF.